These 25 T cell receptor beta chains originate from one sample sequenced in a study of radiotherapy plus CTLA-4 blockade in lung cancer (dated by TCRdb to the late 2010s). Library preparation was by the immunoSEQ multiplex PCR assay. TCRdb obtained this table from immuneACCESS and retained in-frame rearrangements with V and J assigned. These tables miss some clones; where compared with another copy, unresolved V genes account for less than half of the shortfall, and the remainder is unexplained. In all, the sample holds 25,000 to 40,000 clones, and roughly 71% of those were seen once. The ten most abundant clones make up 4% of the sample. The specimen was peripheral blood, collected from a patient treated with radiotherapy plus ipilimumab. These receptors all stem from a human donor with non-small cell lung cancer who had stable disease on radiotherapy plus ipilimumab.

A few counts support this clone. The CDR3 region has the DNA TGTGCCAGCAGCAAGACAGGGGGGGTCGGCACAGATACGCAGTATTTT. Translated: CASSKTGGVGTDTQYF. The chain carries TRBV7-2 and TRBJ2-3; 9 bases are shared with TRBD1. The CDR3 has 16 residues. V was pared by 5 bases and J by 1 base, with 7 bases of the junction left unmatched. Germline V CDR1 and CDR2: SGHTA, FQGNSA.

This clone was detected once. This sequence joins TRBV5-6 and TRBJ2-5; 8 bases agree with TRBD1. The J call may be mistaken, given a closer DNA end match to TRBJ2-7. The germline CDR1 and CDR2 sequences are SGHDT and YYEEEE. There are 15 residues in the CDR3. CDR3: CASSLPGQAIYEQYF. The CDR3 coding sequence is TGTGCCAGCAGCTTACCGGGACAGGCGATTTACGAGCAGTACTTC.

This clone was counted only a few times. This chain joins TRBV11-3 and TRBJ2-7; perhaps TRBD2 as D (6 bases). V lost 11 bases and J lost 1, with 12 bases in between. The CDR3 is made up of 12 amino acids. Germline loops: CDR1 SGHNT, CDR2 YENEEA. The CDR3 here is CAAGQNSYEQYF. As DNA, the CDR3 is TGTGCCGCGGGGCAGAATTCCTACGAGCAGTACTTC.

This clone was detected only a few times. V is TRBV11-2 and J is TRBJ1-1, with D unclear. Germline V CDR1 and CDR2: SGHAT, FQNNGV. The CDR3 totals 11 residues. V was clipped by 1 base and J by 11 bases, with 8 bases between them. The CDR3 loop reads CASSLAGPAFF. DNA for the CDR3: TGTGCCAGCAGCTTAGCTGGGCCGGCTTTCTTT.

The J gene is TRBJ2-7, the V gene TRBV19; no clear D gene. The CDR3 runs 13 residues. V was trimmed by 5 bases and J by 3 bases, leaving 11 bases between them. Per the germline V gene, CDR1 is LNHDA and CDR2 is SQIVND (reference sequence). The CDR3 DNA reads as TGTGCCAGTAGTTTCAGGAACAACTACGAGCAGTACTTC. This codes for CASSFRNNYEQYF.

The chain links TRBV7-2 to TRBJ2-5; the match to TRBD1 covers 12 bases. This CDR3 has 16 residues. Per germline, CDR1 SGHTA and CDR2 FQGNSA. The junction had 5 bases not matched to a gene; V was cut back by 5 bases and J by 1 base. The CDR3 DNA reads TGTGCCAGCAGCCTCCGGGACAGGGGGCTCCAAGAGACCCAGTACTTC. Translation gives CASSLRDRGLQETQYF.

V is TRBV6-1 and J is TRBJ2-1; D not resolved. The CDR3 is 13 residues long. Germline loops: CDR1 MNHNS, CDR2 SASEGT. Trimming shortened V by 6 bases and J by 5 bases, and 11 bases separated the two germline ends. The CDR3 loop is CASSAWLNNEQFF. CDR3 DNA: TGTGCCAGCAGCGCGTGGCTTAACAATGAGCAGTTCTTC.

The chain is built from TRBV27 and TRBJ1-2, with a possible D match to TRBD1 (5 bases). Germline CDR1 reads MNHEY; CDR2 reads SMNVEV (reference sequence). The V gene lost 1 base and the J gene lost 7 bases, with 16 bases spanning the gap. The CDR3 loop spans 15 amino acids. Written as DNA, the CDR3 is TGTGCCAGCAGTTTATGGTTAGGGGACCCGCTTGGCTACACCTTC. Protein product: CASSLWLGDPLGYTF.

This clone was seen a handful of times. V usage is TRBV7-2 and J usage is TRBJ1-1; 7 bases are shared with TRBD1. V trimming: 5 bases; J trimming: 5 bases; junction bases outside the gene matches: 8. The CDR3 totals 14 residues. From germline, CDR1 is SGHTA and CDR2 FQGNSA. CDR3: CASSPGAGGTEAFF. CDR3 DNA: TGTGCCAGCAGCCCCGGGGCAGGGGGGACTGAAGCTTTCTTT.

The V call is TRBV4-1, the J call TRBJ1-5; D gene ambiguous. The CDR3 runs to 16 residues. CDR1 and CDR2 (germline): MGHRA, YSYEKL. The germline V and J ends were trimmed by 2 bases and 2 bases, with 13 bases remaining between them. As DNA, the CDR3 is TGCGCCAGCAGCCAAACCCCAATAAGGGGCAATCAGCCCCAGCATTTT. This codes for CASSQTPIRGNQPQHF.

V and J are TRBV7-9 and TRBJ2-1, with D possibly being TRBD1 (5 bases). This CDR3 spans 16 amino acids. The V gene's germline CDR1 is SEHNR and CDR2 FQNEAQ (reference sequence). V shed 4 bases and J shed 5 bases, with 18 bases lying between them. CDR3 sequence reads: CASSSGRGNYHNEQFF. In DNA form, the CDR3 reads TGTGCCAGCAGCTCTGGAAGGGGAAACTACCACAATGAGCAGTTCTTC.

The chain links TRBV5-1 to TRBJ2-3, with 15 bases identical to TRBD2. Germline CDR1 SGHRS, CDR2 YFSETQ. The length of the CDR3 is 17 residues. With V trimmed by 4 bases and J by 5 bases, 8 bases remained unmatched. CDR3 region: CASSRSGLAGGGDTQYF. The CDR3 DNA follows: TGCGCCAGCAGCCGATCGGGACTAGCGGGAGGCGGAGATACGCAGTATTTT.

This clone was observed a single time. The gene calls are TRBV5-4 and TRBJ2-5; no firm D call. Germline loops: CDR1 SGHNT, CDR2 YYREEE (reference sequence). Between the trimmed V and J ends, which lost 4 bases and 2 bases, there was a span of 15 bases. There are 15 residues in the CDR3. CDR3 nucleotide sequence: TGTGCCAGCAGCAGAGGACCCCACGCACAAGAGACCCAGTACTTC. Residues: CASSRGPHAQETQYF. Combining the CDR3 with reference TRBV5-4 and TRBJ2-5 gives the whole variable domain ETGVTQSPTHLIKTRGQQVTLRCSSQSGHNTVSWYQQALGQGPQFIFQYYREEENGRGNFPPRFSGLQFPNYSSELNVNALELDDSALYLCASSRGPHAQETQYFGPGTRLLVL.

This clone was seen a few times. This sequence joins TRBV7-2 and TRBJ1-2; D unresolved. The CDR3 covers 14 residues. Between the trimmed V and J ends, which lost 6 bases and 10 bases, there was a span of 21 bases. Germline CDR1 SGHTA, CDR2 FQGNSA. CDR3 sequence (DNA): TGTGCCAGCAGAATAGCGGCAGGTCCGCTTCCCTACACCTTC. Encoded protein: CASRIAAGPLPYTF.

This clone has a handful of counts. This chain links TRBV28 with TRBJ2-7; TRBD1 matches 10 bases. The CDR3 runs 15 residues. Germline-derived CDR1 and CDR2 are MDHEN and SYDVKM. V shed 6 bases and J 0 bases; nucleotides not matched to a gene: 5. CDR3 sequence reads: CASRRRTGGSYEQYF. CDR3 DNA: TGTGCCAGCAGAAGGCGGACAGGGGGCTCCTACGAGCAGTACTTC. Full variable domain (outside the CDR3, taken from reference TRBV28 and TRBJ2-7): DVKVTQSSRYLVKRTGEKVFLECVQDMDHENMFWYRQDPGLGLRLIYFSYDVKMKEKGDIPEGYSVSREKKERFSLILESASTNQTSMYLCASRRRTGGSYEQYFGPGTRLTVT.

The genes are TRBV13 and TRBJ2-7; 9 nucleotides align to TRBD1. The germline V gene encodes CDR1 PRHDT and CDR2 FYEKMQ (reference sequence). This CDR3 contains 20 residues. J lost 4 bases, V lost 0 bases, and 19 bases had no gene match. The CDR3 here is CASSLGKQGAPGRWWYEQYF. CDR3 coding DNA: TGTGCCAGCAGCTTAGGGAAACAGGGGGCCCCCGGACGATGGTGGTACGAGCAGTACTTC.

This clone was seen only a few times. The rearrangement links TRBV19 to TRBJ2-6, with 8 bases identical to TRBD2. The CDR3 is 18 amino acids. V lost 6 bases to trimming and J lost 0 bases; unmatched junction nucleotides: 10. The germline V gene has CDR1 LNHDA and CDR2 SQIVND (reference sequence). The CDR3, as DNA: TGTGCCAGTAGGGCCCGAAGCGGGAGAGGCTCTGGGGCCAACGTCCTGACTTTC. Protein sequence: CASRARSGRGSGANVLTF.

The chain has TRBV18 and TRBJ2-7; the match to TRBD1 covers 9 bases. This CDR3 is built from 13 residues. The germline gives CDR1 KGHSH, CDR2 LQKENI. With 6 bases clipped from V and 4 bases from J, the junction kept 4 bases outside the gene matches. CDR3 residues: CASSSTGGYEQYF. The CDR3, as DNA: TGTGCCAGCTCGTCGACAGGGGGTTACGAGCAGTACTTC.

CDR3 coding DNA: TGTGCCAGCAGGCCGGGACGTTTGAACACTGAAGCTTTCTTT. As protein: CASRPGRLNTEAFF. The chain employs TRBV7-9 and TRBJ1-1; D may be TRBD1 (5 bases). Trimming left V 6 bases short and J 0 bases short, with 11 bases between. CDR1 SEHNR and CDR2 FQNEAQ come from the germline V gene (reference sequence). The CDR3 extends over 14 amino acids.

The chain links TRBV30 to TRBJ2-7; D is possibly TRBD1 (6 bases). This CDR3 is 12 amino acids long. The germline V gene encodes CDR1 GTSNPN and CDR2 SVGIG (reference sequence). V was pared by 2 bases and J by 4 bases, with 9 bases between. This CDR3 reads CAWSPGAYEQYF. The CDR3 region has the DNA TGTGCCTGGAGTCCAGGGGCATACGAGCAGTACTTC.

This clone was counted only a few times. The chain is built from TRBV5-6 and TRBJ2-3; D is ambiguous. The V end lost 0 bases, the J end lost 0 bases, and 5 bases lay between the germline ends. The CDR3 spans 14 residues. CDR1 and CDR2 from the germline V gene are SGHDT and YYEEEE. The CDR3 bases are TGTGCCAGCAGCTTGGGGTTTAGCACAGATACGCAGTATTTT. It yields the protein CASSLGFSTDTQYF.

V and J are TRBV30 and TRBJ2-1; 11 positions match TRBD2. The V and J ends lost 6 bases and 8 bases, in that order; junction bases with no gene match: 3. The germline V gene encodes CDR1 GTSNPN and CDR2 SVGIG (reference sequence). This CDR3 has 12 residues. The CDR3 sequence is CACTSGSDEQFF. In DNA, the CDR3 is TGTGCCTGCACTAGCGGGAGCGATGAGCAGTTCTTC.

This CDR3 reads CASSRGRTQPQHF. The CDR3 bases are TGTGCCAGCAGTAGGGGGAGGACTCAGCCCCAGCATTTT. The chain joins TRBV27 to TRBJ1-5; a possible D gene is TRBD1 (6 bases). V lost 5 bases and J lost 6, with 11 bases in between. Germline lookup yields CDR1 MNHEY and CDR2 SMNVEV (reference sequence). The CDR3 covers 13 residues.

This sequence joins TRBV4-2 and TRBJ2-7; a weak D match, TRBD1 (6 bases). Germline CDR1 and CDR2: LGHNA and YNFKEQ. V was shortened by 1 base and J by 0 bases, with 16 bases between the two germline ends. There are 17 residues in the CDR3. The DNA for the CDR3 is TGTGCCAGCAGCCAAGTGGCAGGGGATCTTTCCTCCTACGAGCAGTACTTC. Its translation: CASSQVAGDLSSYEQYF.

The chain combines TRBV5-5 with TRBJ2-7; 9 bases match TRBD1. The CDR3 runs 16 residues. Germline loops: CDR1 SGHKS, CDR2 YYEKEE (reference sequence). J lost 5 bases, V lost 1 base, and 10 bases had no gene match. CDR3 nucleotides: TGTGCCAGCAGCTTGCTCGACGGACAGGGGCTGCACGAGCAGTACTTC. Its translation: CASSLLDGQGLHEQYF. The full variable domain, completed using reference TRBV5-5 and TRBJ2-7, is DAGVTQSPTHLIKTRGQQVTLRCSPISGHKSVSWYQQVLGQGPQFIFQYYEKEERGRGNFPDRFSARQFPNYSSELNVNALLLGDSALYLCASSLLDGQGLHEQYFGPGTRLTVT.